Following are 32 T cell receptor beta chains from one sample sequenced in a study of cytomegalovirus exposure and HLA in healthy donors. PCR used 60 Vbeta primers and 13 Jbeta primers. Only in-frame clones appear in the TCRdb table, and some are missing; sequencing was by immunoSEQ multiplex PCR. This table has 99,000 or so clones, 60% to 85% appearing once. Input material: PBMCs. All receptors derive from a woman younger than 35 in good health and CMV-seropositive.

This chain joins TRBV5-6 and TRBJ2-1, with 14 bases matching TRBD2. The germline V gene encodes CDR1 SGHDT and CDR2 YYEEEE. The CDR3 has 16 residues. After removal of 0 bases from V and 15 bases from J, the junction contained 11 bases not matched to a gene. The CDR3 spells CASSLVDSGTSGRVFF. CDR3 DNA: TGTGCCAGCAGCTTGGTTGATTCCGGGACTAGCGGGAGAGTGTTCTTC.

The chain uses TRBV5-1 and TRBJ2-1; a possible D gene is TRBD1 (5 bases). This CDR3 contains 16 residues. V shed 2 bases and J shed 0 bases, with 12 bases lying between them. Germline V gene data show CDR1 as SGHRS and CDR2 as YFSETQ. This CDR3 is CASSFRPGNSYNEQFF. CDR3 DNA sequence: TGCGCCAGCAGCTTTCGGCCAGGGAACTCCTACAATGAGCAGTTCTTC.

This clone qualifies as medium-sized (0.01 to 0.1%). The chain uses TRBV6-5 and TRBJ1-3, with D unresolved. Trimming removed 4 bases from V and 0 bases from J, with 13 bases in between. CDR3 length: 16 residues. Germline V gene sequence: CDR1 MNHEY, CDR2 SVGAGI. CDR3 sequence reads: CASSSEGGSSGNTIYF. CDR3 DNA: TGTGCCAGCAGTTCCGAAGGAGGGAGCTCTGGAAACACCATATATTTT.

The CDR3 region has the DNA TGTGCCAGCAGCGGAGGGTGGAATACGCAGTATTTT. Encoded protein: CASSGGWNTQYF. This chain links TRBV7-9 with TRBJ2-3, with a tentative D call TRBD2 (6 bases). CDR1 SEHNR and CDR2 FQNEAQ come from the germline V gene (reference sequence). The V end was cut by 5 bases, the J end by 7 bases, with 10 bases between. The CDR3 length is 12 residues.

The genes are TRBV5-4 and TRBJ1-2, with 8 bases identical to TRBD1. From germline, CDR1 is SGHNT and CDR2 YYREEE (reference sequence). V was pared by 6 bases and J by 5 bases, with 12 bases of the junction left unmatched. This CDR3 region has 15 residues. The CDR3 is CASNPNRDRSYGYTF. CDR3 coding DNA: TGTGCCAGCAACCCCAACCGGGACAGGTCATATGGCTACACCTTC.

The chain employs TRBV18 and TRBJ2-2; the match to TRBD2 covers 11 bases. The CDR3 runs 14 residues. Per germline, CDR1 KGHSH and CDR2 LQKENI. Trimming removed 8 bases from V and 6 bases from J; junction bases left unmatched: 5. The CDR3 region has the DNA TGTGCCAGCCTGACTAGCGGGATGTCCGGGGAGCTGTTTTTT. Translation gives CASLTSGMSGELFF.

The genes are TRBV7-3 and TRBJ2-1, with D tentatively TRBD2 (5 bases). The CDR3 runs to 14 residues. Per the germline V gene, CDR1 is SGHTA and CDR2 is FQGTGA. Deletions cut 0 bases from V and 5 bases from J, with 8 bases between. As DNA, the CDR3 is TGTGCCAGCAGCTTAACTAGCGTACACAATGAGCAGTTCTTC. Amino acid sequence: CASSLTSVHNEQFF.

This chain's CDR3 is CASSQTNGAGGNQPQHF. DNA of the CDR3: TGTGCCAGTAGTCAAACAAACGGTGCGGGAGGCAATCAGCCCCAGCATTTT. The V call is TRBV19, the J call TRBJ1-5; no firm D call. Trimming removed 5 bases at V and 2 bases at J, with 19 bases between. CDR1 is LNHDA and CDR2 is SQIVND in the germline V gene (reference sequence). The CDR3 spans 17 residues. The entire variable domain, with the rest obtained from reference TRBV19 and TRBJ1-5, is as follows: DGGITQSPKYLFRKEGQNVTLSCEQNLNHDAMYWYRQDPGQGLRLIYYSQIVNDFQKGDIAEGYSVSREKKESFPLTVTSAQKNPTAFYLCASSQTNGAGGNQPQHFGDGTRLSIL.

This sequence joins TRBV27 and TRBJ2-3, with 9 nucleotides matching TRBD2. This CDR3 is 15 amino acids long. The junction had 10 bases not matched to a gene; V was cut back by 7 bases and J by 5 bases. Germline CDR1 reads MNHEY; CDR2 reads SMNVEV (reference sequence). CDR3 DNA sequence: TGTGCCAGCATCCTAGCGGGAAGAGTGGGAGATACGCAGTATTTT. Translation gives CASILAGRVGDTQYF.

The chain combines TRBV25-1 with TRBJ2-7; D might be TRBD1 (5 bases). V shed 4 bases and J shed 1 base, with 20 bases lying between them. The CDR3 has 17 amino acids. The V gene's germline CDR1 is MGHDK and CDR2 SYGVNS. The CDR3 DNA is TGTGCCAGCAGTGGCCCCCAGCATCAGGGTAATTCCTACGAGCAGTACTTC. It encodes CASSGPQHQGNSYEQYF.

V usage is TRBV10-2 and J usage is TRBJ2-7, with TRBD2 as a possible D gene (6 bases). The CDR3 is 14 residues long. The ends were cut back, 7 bases at V and 4 bases at J, with 17 bases in the middle. Germline V gene lookup returns CDR1 WSHSY and CDR2 SAAADI. The CDR3 loop reads CASNVGGVRYEQYF. CDR3 nucleotide sequence: TGCGCCAGCAACGTCGGGGGAGTTCGGTACGAGCAGTACTTC.

The V call is TRBV28, the J call TRBJ2-2; 7 nucleotides line up with TRBD1. Trimming removed 4 bases from V and 5 bases from J; junction bases left unmatched: 22. CDR3 length: 20 amino acids. Germline V gene data show CDR1 as MDHEN and CDR2 as SYDVKM. The CDR3 region is CASSSKQGILTRGGTGELFF. In DNA form, the CDR3 reads TGTGCCAGCAGTTCGAAACAGGGGATCCTTACCAGAGGAGGAACCGGGGAGCTGTTTTTT.

The chain links TRBV7-9 to TRBJ2-5; TRBD2 matches 12 bases. Looked up from germline, CDR1 is SEHNR and CDR2 is FQNEAQ (reference sequence). Trimming removed 1 base from V and 2 bases from J; junction bases left unmatched: 11. This CDR3 region has 19 residues. The CDR3 DNA follows: TGTGCCAGCAGCTTAGTCGGGGGATGGACTAGCGGGACTCAAGAGACCCAGTACTTC. The encoded protein is CASSLVGGWTSGTQETQYF.

The chain links TRBV28 to TRBJ1-5, with 7 bases matching TRBD1. The J segment lost 4 bases and the V segment lost 8 bases, leaving 17 bases of the junction unmatched. There are 17 residues in the CDR3. In germline, CDR1 is MDHEN, CDR2 SYDVKM. This CDR3 reads CASGSQGDVFRNQPQHF. The DNA of the CDR3 is TGTGCCAGCGGGTCCCAGGGGGATGTGTTTCGGAATCAGCCCCAGCATTTT.

A note on this clone: This sample includes further DNA sequences coding for the same CDR3. J is TRBJ1-2 and V is TRBV5-4; weak D call: TRBD1 (6 bases). The CDR3 loop spans 13 amino acids. From germline, CDR1 is SGHNT and CDR2 YYREEE (reference sequence). Trimming cost V 5 bases and J 2 bases, with 10 bases left between them. CDR3 sequence reads: CASSQDRNYGYTF. The CDR3 DNA is TGTGCCAGCAGTCAGGACAGAAACTATGGCTACACCTTC. The whole variable domain, remainder taken from reference TRBV5-4 and TRBJ1-2, is ETGVTQSPTHLIKTRGQQVTLRCSSQSGHNTVSWYQQALGQGPQFIFQYYREEENGRGNFPPRFSGLQFPNYSSELNVNALELDDSALYLCASSQDRNYGYTFGSGTRLTVV.

A word on this clone: Other nucleotide sequences in the sample specify the same CDR3. The chain is built from TRBV28 and TRBJ1-1; 7 bases fit TRBD1. CDR1 is MDHEN, CDR2 SYDVKM, per germline. The CDR3 consists of 14 residues. J gave up 0 bases and V 6 bases, and 4 bases lay outside the gene matches. CDR3: CASSLTGMNTEAFF. The DNA of the CDR3 is TGTGCCAGCAGCCTGACAGGGATGAACACTGAAGCTTTCTTT.

The chain employs TRBV2 and TRBJ2-1, with 13 bases that match TRBD2. V lost 4 bases and J lost 10; bases outside the gene matches: 7. The CDR3 runs to 15 residues. CDR1 and CDR2 from the germline V gene are SNHLY and FYNNEI. The CDR3 reads CASSVGTSGIGEQFF. DNA for the CDR3: TGTGCCAGCAGTGTGGGGACTAGCGGGATTGGGGAGCAGTTCTTC. The full variable domain, its missing parts supplied by reference TRBV2 and TRBJ2-1, is EPEVTQTPSHQVTQMGQEVILRCVPISNHLYFYWYRQILGQKVEFLVSFYNNEISEKSEIFDDQFSVERPDGSNFTLKIRSTKLEDSAMYFCASSVGTSGIGEQFFGPGTRLTVL.

The chain carries TRBV7-8 and TRBJ2-7, with 7 bases fitting TRBD1. The CDR3 spans 14 residues. Germline V gives CDR1 SGHVS, CDR2 FQNEAQ. CDR3 loop: CATTYRTGTYEQYF. CDR3 bases: TGTGCAACCACGTATCGGACAGGTACCTACGAGCAGTACTTC.

This sequence joins TRBV14 and TRBJ1-1; a weak D match, TRBD1 (6 bases). V gave up 4 bases and J gave up 2 bases, with 17 bases separating them. CDR3 size: 16 residues. Germline lookup yields CDR1 SGHDN and CDR2 FVKESK. The CDR3 sequence is CASSLGGTHSNTEAFF. The CDR3, as DNA: TGTGCCAGCAGCCTAGGGGGAACTCACTCCAACACTGAAGCTTTCTTT.

The chain combines TRBV30 with TRBJ1-1; D unresolved. V lost 5 bases and J lost 5, with 12 bases in between. This CDR3 contains 12 residues. Germline values: CDR1 GTSNPN, CDR2 SVGIG (reference sequence). The CDR3 nucleotides read TGTGCCTGGGTTGGCATCGGGACTGAAGCTTTCTTT. This translates into CAWVGIGTEAFF.

The chain has TRBV6-5 and TRBJ2-1, with unresolved D. Germline assignment: CDR1 MNHEY and CDR2 SVGAGI. The CDR3 spans 14 residues. The V end lost 0 bases, the J end lost 9 bases, and 12 bases lay between the germline ends. CDR3 sequence reads: CASSYSARGGEQFF. Here the CDR3 DNA reads TGTGCCAGCAGTTACTCGGCCCGCGGTGGTGAGCAGTTCTTC.

V and J are TRBV30 and TRBJ1-2; 7 bases map to TRBD1. V dropped 2 bases and J dropped 4; count of bases not matched to a gene: 7. Germline CDR1 reads GTSNPN; CDR2 reads SVGIG (reference sequence). CDR3 length: 14 amino acids. The CDR3 is CAWSTGDSAYGYTF. DNA for the CDR3: TGTGCCTGGAGTACGGGGGACAGCGCCTATGGCTACACCTTC.

V usage is TRBV25-1 and J usage is TRBJ1-2, with D possibly matching TRBD1 (6 bases). Per the germline V gene, CDR1 is MGHDK and CDR2 is SYGVNS. The CDR3 length is 13 residues. Between the trimmed V and J ends, which lost 5 bases and 7 bases, there was a span of 14 bases. CDR3 region: CASSRTGPAGYTF. The CDR3 region has the DNA TGTGCCAGCAGTAGAACAGGGCCCGCTGGCTACACCTTC.

The chain carries TRBV30 and TRBJ2-1; 9 nucleotides agree with TRBD2. With 5 bases clipped from V and 7 bases from J, the junction kept 24 bases outside the gene matches. The CDR3 length is 19 residues. Per germline, CDR1 GTSNPN and CDR2 SVGIG (reference sequence). CDR3 protein: CAWGVGGRAGGPTSNEQFF. The CDR3 DNA follows: TGTGCCTGGGGGGTAGGCGGGAGGGCCGGAGGTCCCACTTCAAATGAGCAGTTCTTC. Based on the CDR3 plus reference TRBV30 and TRBJ2-1, the full variable domain is SQTIHQWPATLVQPVGSPLSLECTVEGTSNPNLYWYRQAAGRGLQLLFYSVGIGQISSEVPQNLSASRPQDRQFILSSKKLLLSDSGFYLCAWGVGGRAGGPTSNEQFFGPGTRLTVL.

The chain couples TRBV28 to TRBJ1-5; 8 bases are shared with TRBD1. V was pared by 3 bases and J by 6 bases, with 7 bases of the junction left unmatched. There are 15 residues in the CDR3. Germline V gene lookup returns CDR1 MDHEN and CDR2 SYDVKM. Here the CDR3 DNA reads TGTGCCAGCAGTTTGGGACAGGCGGGCCGTCAGCCCCAGCATTTT. This sequence encodes CASSLGQAGRQPQHF.

The CDR3 region has the DNA TGTGCCAGCACCTCGAGCGGGACTAAGAGAGATACGCAGTATTTT. Translating gives CASTSSGTKRDTQYF. V usage is TRBV2 and J usage is TRBJ2-3; the match to TRBD2 covers 7 bases. After removal of 7 bases from V and 5 bases from J, the junction contained 12 bases not matched to a gene. Germline CDR1 is SNHLY and CDR2 is FYNNEI. This CDR3 spans 15 amino acids.

The chain recombines TRBV19 with TRBJ2-7, with 11 positions matching TRBD2. Germline lookup yields CDR1 LNHDA and CDR2 SQIVND (reference sequence). J gave up 7 bases and V 3 bases, and 8 bases lay outside the gene matches. The CDR3 is made up of 15 amino acids. Here the CDR3 DNA reads TGTGCCAGTAGTATCGCGATTAGCGGGAGGGCAGAGCAGTACTTC. It specifies CASSIAISGRAEQYF.

The rearrangement links TRBV6-1 to TRBJ1-3; D is unclear. Trimming pared 4 bases from V and 3 bases from J, leaving 13 bases between. Germline V gives CDR1 MNHNS, CDR2 SASEGT. The CDR3 totals 15 residues. In DNA form, the CDR3 reads TGTGCCAGCAGTGTCGGAGTGGTAGATGGAAACACCATATATTTT. It codes for CASSVGVVDGNTIYF.

The rearrangement joins TRBV11-1 to TRBJ2-1, with D maybe TRBD1 (6 bases). The CDR3 is 13 residues long. The V gene's germline CDR1 is SGHAT and CDR2 FQDESV (reference sequence). The V and J ends lost 5 bases and 6 bases respectively, with 11 bases between them. CDR3 nucleotides: TGTGCCAGCAGCCGTGGGGGCGGCAATGAGCAGTTCTTC. This codes for CASSRGGGNEQFF.

The V call is TRBV5-1, the J call TRBJ1-2; D call uncertain. CDR1 is SGHRS and CDR2 is YFSETQ in the germline V gene. The CDR3 sequence is 12 residues long. Trimming took 0 bases from V and 5 from J, leaving 5 bases between them. CDR3 sequence reads: CASSLGAYGYTF. The CDR3 DNA reads as TGCGCCAGCAGCTTGGGAGCTTATGGCTACACCTTC.

This rearrangement joins TRBV28 to TRBJ1-2, with unresolved D. Germline V CDR1 and CDR2: MDHEN, SYDVKM. Trimming took 4 bases from V and 1 from J, leaving 10 bases between them. This CDR3 region has 14 residues. CDR3 in DNA: TGTGCCAGCAGTTGGGAGCAGATTAACTATGGCTACACCTTC. It specifies CASSWEQINYGYTF.

The chain joins TRBV4-1 to TRBJ1-6, with a possible D match to TRBD1 (5 bases). The CDR3 spans 14 residues. In germline, CDR1 is MGHRA, CDR2 YSYEKL. Trimming took off 4 bases at V and 10 bases at J, with 14 bases between the two ends. This CDR3 is CASSLPGVGSPLHF. The CDR3 nucleotides read TGCGCCAGCAGCCTGCCGGGGGTTGGATCACCCCTCCACTTT.